This entry is about one TCR beta chain. What it recognizes is unknown. Use of 60 Vbeta and 13 Jbeta primers characterized the PCR. Libraries were prepared by immunoSEQ multiplex PCR; TCRdb keeps only in-frame clonotypes and omits some of them. In the table there are 110,000 or so clones, 70% to 85% of which are singletons. This specimen comes from a study of cytomegalovirus exposure and HLA in healthy donors. Overall study results and limits: Most CMV-associated TCR beta chains were later found to appear HLA-restricted. In all likelihood, a cluster of highly shared sequence variants was a sequencing artifact.

Trimming cost V 5 bases and J 3 bases, with 11 bases left between them. Germline-derived CDR1 and CDR2 are SEHNR and FQNEAQ (reference sequence). CDR3 length: 14 residues. Input material: PBMCs. The TCR originated in a man between 18 and 29 years old in good health and CMV-seropositive. The chain has TRBV7-9 and TRBJ1-5, with D unclear. CDR3 loop: CASSRGLDNQPQHF. CDR3 sequence (DNA): TGTGCCAGCAGCCGAGGCCTAGACAATCAGCCCCAGCATTTT.